Following are 26 T cell receptor beta chains from one sample sequenced in a study of blood T cells in healthy people across ages. Next came a second PCR, run for about 6 to 12 cycles, which used a sample-barcoded 5' primer along with a J-beta primer mix. TCRdb reprocessed the 5' RACE reads with MiXCR, giving one entry per CDR3 protein. The table lists 1 million to 1.2 million distinct CDR3 sequences, around two fifths of them singletons. The sample consisted of blood. These receptors all stem from a man aged 18 to 29 in good health.

This chain links TRBV4-3 with TRBJ1-4; 10 positions agree with TRBD1. The V and J ends lost 3 bases and 8 bases, in that order; junction bases with no gene match: 3. The germline V gene has CDR1 LGHNA and CDR2 YSLEER. The CDR3 loop spans 14 amino acids. The CDR3 sequence: CASSQWTGGEKLFF. CDR3 DNA sequence: TGCGCCAGCAGCCAGTGGACAGGGGGGGAAAAACTGTTTTTT.

This rearrangement joins TRBV27 to TRBJ1-2; TRBD1 matches at 7 bases. Trimming at V came to 2 bases and at J to 7 bases, leaving 10 bases not matched to a gene. The length of the CDR3 is 15 residues. Germline-derived CDR1 and CDR2 are MNHEY and SMNVEV (reference sequence). CDR3 region: CASSLRGGSMGGYTF. CDR3 nucleotide sequence: TGTGCCAGCAGTTTAAGAGGGGGCAGTATGGGTGGCTACACCTTC.

This clonotype was found many times. CDR3 bases: TGTGCCAGCAGAGATGACAGGGGGAATAGCAATCAGCCCCAGCATTTT. Amino acids: CASRDDRGNSNQPQHF. V is TRBV6-6 and J is TRBJ1-5; 9 nucleotides align to TRBD1. Germline CDR1 reads MNHNY; CDR2 reads SVGAGI (reference sequence). This CDR3 is 16 amino acids long. J lost 0 bases, V lost 6 bases, and 6 bases had no gene match.

The gene calls are TRBV7-2 and TRBJ1-2; 7 bases are shared with TRBD1. The CDR3 totals 15 residues. J lost 4 bases, V lost 2 bases, and 7 bases had no gene match. Germline CDR1 SGHTA, CDR2 FQGNSA. The CDR3 DNA sequence: TGTGCCAGCAGCTTAAGCAAACAGGGGACCTATGGCTACACCTTC. It encodes CASSLSKQGTYGYTF.

The chain employs TRBV6-5 and TRBJ2-3, with D perhaps matching TRBD1 or TRBD2 (5 bases each). The CDR3 has 20 amino acids. V lost 0 bases to trimming and J lost 2 bases, with 24 bases between them. Germline CDR1 and CDR2: MNHEY and SVGAGI. CDR3 in DNA: TGTGCCAGCAGTTACTCGATACCCCGGGGCTATCCGACAATCACAGATACGCAGTATTTT. Translating it yields CASSYSIPRGYPTITDTQYF.

V usage is TRBV9 and J usage is TRBJ1-2; the D gene is possibly TRBD1 (6 bases). Germline assignment: CDR1 SGDLS and CDR2 YYNGEE. The CDR3 has 14 residues. The V gene lost 3 bases and the J gene lost 7 bases, with 16 bases spanning the gap. CDR3 in amino acids: CASSALQGFGGYTF. The CDR3 region has the DNA TGTGCCAGCAGCGCCTTACAGGGTTTCGGTGGCTACACCTTC.

This clonotype has ten or more counts. The rearrangement links TRBV29-1 to TRBJ2-3; D possibly corresponds to TRBD2 (6 bases). Trimming removed 0 bases from V and 0 bases from J, with 13 bases in between. CDR3 length: 16 amino acids. Germline V gives CDR1 SQVTM, CDR2 ANQGSEA. As DNA, the CDR3 is TGCAGCGTTGAAGATCAGGGAGGCCTAAGCACAGATACGCAGTATTTT. Its protein product is CSVEDQGGLSTDTQYF.

The J gene is TRBJ1-5, the V gene TRBV4-2; TRBD1 might be the D (5 bases). Per the germline V gene, CDR1 is LGHNA and CDR2 is YNFKEQ. The CDR3 extends over 15 amino acids. V was trimmed by 0 bases and J by 5 bases, leaving 11 bases between them. The CDR3 loop is CASSQDLGVHQPQHF. CDR3 DNA sequence: TGTGCCAGCAGCCAAGATTTGGGGGTCCATCAGCCCCAGCATTTT.

There are many counts of this clonotype. V gene TRBV3-1 combines with J gene TRBJ1-2, with D tentatively TRBD1 (6 bases). The V and J ends lost 0 bases and 1 base respectively, with 15 bases between them. Germline V gene lookup returns CDR1 LGHDT and CDR2 YNNKEL (reference sequence). The length of the CDR3 is 17 residues. This CDR3 reads CASSQDNNRDLNYGYTF. The CDR3 DNA is TGTGCCAGCAGCCAAGATAATAACAGGGACCTTAACTATGGCTACACCTTC. The full variable domain, its missing parts supplied by reference TRBV3-1 and TRBJ1-2, is DTAVSQTPKYLVTQMGNDKSIKCEQNLGHDTMYWYKQDSKKFLKIMFSYNNKELIINETVPNRFSPKSPDKAHLNLHINSLELGDSAVYFCASSQDNNRDLNYGYTFGSGTRLTVV.

This clonotype was observed a handful of times. The chain couples TRBV29-1 to TRBJ2-3; 8 bases match TRBD1. The CDR3 runs 14 residues. The germline gives CDR1 SQVTM, CDR2 ANQGSEA. With 8 bases clipped from V and 0 bases from J, the junction kept 7 bases outside the gene matches. The CDR3 bases are TGCAGCTCCACTGACAGGGGTAGCACAGATACGCAGTATTTT. Residues: CSSTDRGSTDTQYF.

This chain joins TRBV29-1 and TRBJ2-7; 8 nucleotides align to TRBD2. CDR3 length equals 13 residues. Per the germline V gene, CDR1 is SQVTM and CDR2 is ANQGSEA. With 3 bases clipped from V and 7 bases from J, the junction kept 8 bases outside the gene matches. The CDR3 reads CSVDRGGLGEQYF. CDR3 in DNA: TGCAGCGTTGACCGGGGGGGGCTAGGTGAGCAGTACTTC.

As for this clonotype: A junction end diverges from the germline sequence, so it may reflect a read error. The chain uses TRBV20-1 and TRBJ2-4; 7 positions agree with TRBD2. The J call is in doubt because the DNA end fits TRBJ2-5 better. The germline gives CDR1 DFQATT, CDR2 SNEGSKA (reference sequence). There are 17 residues in the CDR3. CDR3 nucleotides: TGCAGTACTAGAGATGTGCGCGGGGGAGCGTACCAAGAGACCCAGTACTTC. This sequence encodes CSTRDVRGGAYQETQYF.

Many counts were recorded for this clonotype. CDR3 nucleotide sequence: TGTGCCAGCAGCTGGGTAGCGGTAACAGATACGCAGTATTTT. Protein sequence: CASSWVAVTDTQYF. V usage is TRBV7-2 and J usage is TRBJ2-3; D is perhaps TRBD2 (6 bases). Per germline, CDR1 SGHTA and CDR2 FQGNSA. Trimming shortened V by 4 bases and J by 3 bases, and 11 bases separated the two germline ends. The CDR3 covers 14 residues.

This clonotype was counted a few times. The V and J genes are TRBV18 and TRBJ2-1, with D hard to call. V was cut by 7 bases and J by 12 bases, with 16 bases left in between. Germline V gives CDR1 KGHSH, CDR2 LQKENI. This CDR3 contains 12 residues. CDR3 nucleotide sequence: TGTGCCAGCTTTCGGATGACCAAAGGGCAGTTCTTC. It codes for CASFRMTKGQFF.

A few counts support this clonotype. V is TRBV12-3 or TRBV12-4 and J is TRBJ1-2; 9 nucleotides align to TRBD1. The V segment lost 7 bases and the J segment 8 bases; nucleotides outside the gene matches: 11. There are 14 residues in the CDR3. CDR3 bases: TGTGCCAGCATGAGGGACAGGGAGTTCTGGGGCTACACCTTC. Translating gives CASMRDREFWGYTF.

The chain combines TRBV2 with TRBJ2-2; TRBD2 is a possible D gene (6 bases). Germline assignment: CDR1 SNHLY and CDR2 FYNNEI. The CDR3 is 15 amino acids. Trimming stripped 8 bases from V and 2 bases from J, with 15 bases between. As DNA, the CDR3 is TGTGCCAGCGTACCGGGAGCCCGAAACACCGGGGAGCTGTTTTTT. Its translation is CASVPGARNTGELFF.

This clonotype came up a few times. V and J are TRBV18 and TRBJ1-4, with 10 bases fitting TRBD1. This CDR3 spans 15 amino acids. Looked up from germline, CDR1 is KGHSH and CDR2 is LQKENI. V lost 5 bases and J lost 4; bases outside the gene matches: 4. The CDR3 region has the DNA TGTGCCAGCTCAGCCGGACAGGGGGTTAATGAAAAACTGTTTTTT. Translation: CASSAGQGVNEKLFF.

This clonotype was seen repeatedly, ten times or more. The rearrangement joins TRBV7-2 to TRBJ1-4; no reliable D call. Germline-derived CDR1 and CDR2 are SGHTA and FQGNSA. V lost 2 bases, J lost 3 bases, and 10 bases lay in between. The CDR3 is 15 residues long. CDR3 region: CASSLRTAPNEKLFF. Written as DNA, the CDR3 is TGTGCCAGCAGCTTAAGGACGGCCCCTAATGAAAAACTGTTTTTT.

This clonotype has more than one count but fewer than ten. The rearrangement links TRBV27 to TRBJ2-3; 11 bases are a match to TRBD1. V lost 7 bases and J lost 6; bases outside the gene matches: 15. Per germline, CDR1 MNHEY and CDR2 SMNVEV (reference sequence). There are 17 residues in the CDR3. The DNA of the CDR3 is TGTGCCAGCACCCCGAACTGGACAGGGGGCGATGGGGATACGCAGTATTTT. As protein: CASTPNWTGGDGDTQYF.

This clonotype was picked up a small number of times. This rearrangement joins TRBV6-5 to TRBJ2-3; TRBD2 matches 10 bases. V was clipped by 0 bases and J by 5 bases; unmatched bases: 8. Germline CDR1 MNHEY, CDR2 SVGAGI. The CDR3 covers 17 residues. CDR3 sequence reads: CASSYSGTSGVGDTQYF. The CDR3 DNA reads TGTGCCAGCAGTTACTCGGGTACTAGCGGGGTTGGAGATACGCAGTATTTT.

The chain has TRBV28 and TRBJ1-4, with D hard to call. Trimming shortened V by 3 bases and J by 0 bases, and 17 bases separated the two germline ends. Looked up from germline, CDR1 is MDHEN and CDR2 is SYDVKM. The CDR3 has 18 amino acids. In DNA, the CDR3 is TGTGCCAGCAGTTTGGTTCCCGGGAAGAGGGCAACTAATGAAAAACTGTTTTTT. It codes for CASSLVPGKRATNEKLFF.

This clonotype has just a few counts. This rearrangement joins TRBV5-1 to TRBJ1-1, with 7 bases matching TRBD1. With V trimmed by 3 bases and J by 1 base, 15 bases remained unmatched. CDR3 length: 18 amino acids. Germline-derived CDR1 and CDR2 are SGHRS and YFSETQ. CDR3 in amino acids: CASSWTSITTGENTEAFF. The CDR3 nucleotides are TGCGCCAGCAGCTGGACTTCCATTACAACAGGGGAGAACACTGAAGCTTTCTTT.

There are many counts of this clonotype. This chain links TRBV28 with TRBJ2-3; perhaps D is TRBD1 or TRBD2 (7 bases each). This CDR3 has 15 amino acids. Trimming removed 5 bases at V and 3 bases at J, with 15 bases between. The germline V gene has CDR1 MDHEN and CDR2 SYDVKM. CDR3 in amino acids: CASSPYRGGTDTQYF. The CDR3 coding sequence is TGTGCCAGCAGTCCCTACAGGGGAGGGACAGATACGCAGTATTTT.

This clonotype was recorded a few times. This sequence joins TRBV28 and TRBJ2-3, with D hard to call. The CDR3 runs 14 residues. Germline CDR1 is MDHEN and CDR2 is SYDVKM. Deletions cut 3 bases from V and 6 bases from J, with 13 bases between. CDR3 residues: CASSFPSGEDTQYF. As DNA, the CDR3 is TGTGCCAGCAGTTTTCCCAGTGGTGAGGATACGCAGTATTTT.

To note about this clonotype: Mismatch with germline at one junction end may stem from a read error. The chain couples TRBV6-5 to TRBJ1-3, with D uncertain. Germline V CDR1 and CDR2: MNHEY, SVGAGI. This CDR3 comprises 12 residues. The CDR3 bases are TGTGCCAGCCAACCCTTAGGAAACACCGTATATTTT. Translation gives CASQPLGNTVYF.

This clonotype came up a few times. The chain is built from TRBV20-1 and TRBJ2-3; possible D gene TRBD2, 7 bases. The CDR3 extends over 15 amino acids. Trimming shortened V by 0 bases and J by 2 bases, and 12 bases separated the two germline ends. The V gene's germline CDR1 is DFQATT and CDR2 SNEGSKA (reference sequence). CDR3 sequence reads: CSAREGGPTTDTQYF. The CDR3 region has the DNA TGCAGTGCTAGAGAGGGGGGGCCCACCACAGATACGCAGTATTTT.